A selection of T cell receptor beta chains follows, all from one sample in a study of T cell repertoires in cytomegalovirus infection. A single record per CDR3 protein comes from TCRdb applying MiXCR to the reads. This sample carries some 220,000 distinct CDR3 sequences, around 12% of them seen once, and the ten largest clones take approximately 1.6%. Sequenced: PBMCs. Source of these receptors: a human donor in good health (CMV status not recorded). Some clones in this sample may be carry-over from other donors' samples. Both conserved end residues are part of each CDR3. The D gene is left open where the match is weak. Rows may omit the clone size; those that give it use once, few, many or a size class.

j_call | d_call | clone_size | v_call | cdr3_aa | cdr3_nt
TRBJ1-1 | - | few | TRBV20-1 | CSARDKSFTEAFF | TGCAGTGCTCGGGACAAAAGCTTCACTGAAGCTTTCTTT
TRBJ1-6 | TRBD1 | many | TRBV29-1 | CSVGDRTNSPLHF | TGCAGCGTTGGGGACAGGACTAATTCACCCCTCCACTTT
TRBJ2-1 | - | many | TRBV12-3/TRBV12-4 | CASSLARSSYNEQFF | TGTGCCAGCAGTTTGGCCAGAAGCTCCTACAATGAGCAGTTCTTC
TRBJ1-5 | - | - | TRBV20-1 | CSARRIGGESNQPQHF | TGCAGTGCTAGAAGGATAGGAGGTGAAAGCAATCAGCCCCAGCATTTT
TRBJ1-1 | - | medium-sized | TRBV7-2 | CASSLMGLVKNTEAFF | TGTGCCAGCAGCCTAATGGGCCTGGTAAAGAACACTGAAGCTTTCTTT
TRBJ2-5 | - | many | TRBV14 | CASSRPQEGVETQYF | TGTGCCAGCAGCCGGCCACAGGAGGGTGTCGAGACCCAGTACTTC
TRBJ2-5 | TRBD2 | few | TRBV4-1 | CASSQDNRGGGTQYF | TGCGCCAGCAGCCAAGATAACCGGGGGGGTGGGACCCAGTACTTC
TRBJ2-1 | TRBD2 | many | TRBV7-3 | CASSLGVAGGRGNEQFF | TGTGCCAGCAGCTTAGGTGTAGCGGGGGGGCGGGGCAATGAGCAGTTCTTC
TRBJ2-6 | - | - | TRBV11-2 | CASSLDRLSGANVLTF | TGTGCCAGCAGCTTAGACAGACTCTCTGGGGCCAACGTCCTGACTTTC
TRBJ2-2 | TRBD2 | many | TRBV7-2 | CASSLLPSGGQTAGELFF | TGTGCCAGCAGCTTACTCCCTAGCGGGGGCCAAACCGCCGGGGAGCTGTTTTTT
TRBJ2-3 | TRBD2 | many | TRBV7-3 | CASSLMGSGSNADTQYF | TGTGCCAGCAGCTTAATGGGGAGCGGGAGTAACGCAGATACGCAGTATTTT
TRBJ2-5 | - | many | TRBV7-2 | CASSQTPTGSGQETQYF | TGTGCCAGCAGCCAGACCCCCACCGGGAGTGGGCAAGAGACCCAGTACTTC
TRBJ2-5 | - | once | TRBV5-1 | CASSLPSEETQYF | TGCGCCAGCAGCTTGCCTAGCGAAGAGACCCAGTACTTC
TRBJ2-3 | - | - | TRBV20-1 | CSASQGADTQYF | TGCAGTGCTAGCCAGGGCGCAGATACGCAGTATTTT
TRBJ2-7 | - | many | TRBV4-1 | CASSQGEGEQYF | TGCGCCAGCAGCCAAGGAGAGGGTGAGCAGTACTTC
TRBJ2-1 | - | - | TRBV20-1 | CSVQSSNNEQFF | TGCAGTGTCCAGAGCTCGAACAATGAGCAGTTCTTC
TRBJ2-1 | - | many | TRBV29-1 | CSVGRGASEQFF | TGCAGCGTTGGTCGGGGGGCGAGTGAGCAGTTCTTC
TRBJ2-5 | - | many | TRBV28 | CASSLLTGTAYF | TGTGCCAGCAGCCTATTGACCGGGACGGCGTACTTC
TRBJ1-2 | - | many | TRBV7-2 | CASSPGGISVYGYTF | TGTGCCAGCAGCCCAGGAGGTATCAGCGTCTATGGCTACACCTTC
TRBJ2-2 | - | few | TRBV3-1 | CASSPFERELFF | TGTGCCAGCAGCCCGTTCGAGCGGGAGCTGTTTTTT
TRBJ2-1 | - | many | TRBV7-2 | CASSWLGVQFF | TGTGCCAGCAGCTGGTTGGGGGTGCAGTTCTTC
TRBJ2-5 | - | many | TRBV6-2/TRBV6-3 | CASSYGLAPEETQYF | TGTGCCAGCAGCTACGGATTAGCACCCGAAGAGACCCAGTACTTC
TRBJ2-5 | - | many | TRBV19 | CASSNQGTETQYF | TGTGCCAGTAGTAATCAGGGGACGGAGACCCAGTACTTC
TRBJ1-1 | - | many | TRBV5-6 | CASSFTKRGRGNTEAFF | TGTGCCAGCAGCTTTACAAAACGGGGGCGCGGGAACACTGAAGCTTTCTTT
TRBJ1-2 | - | - | TRBV28 | CASSDLLPSGPRGYTF | TGTGCCAGCAGTGATCTCCTCCCTTCGGGACCAAGGGGCTACACCTTC